This T cell receptor (beta chain) was sequenced for a study of technical replicates of blood from a handful of donors. Clones were sequenced by immunoSEQ multiplex PCR, and TCRdb holds only the in-frame ones, with some missing. The repertoire consists of some 62,000 clones, with approximately 87% occurring once and the leading ten covering around 5.2%. The TCR comes from a human donor in good health. Some clones in this sample may be carry-over from other donors' samples. The sequencing sample was made of PBMCs.

CDR3 loop: CASEVQGSYEQYF. DNA of the CDR3: TGTGCCAGCGAAGTACAGGGTTCCTACGAGCAGTACTTC. This rearrangement joins TRBV25-1 to TRBJ2-7, with a weak D call TRBD1 (6 bases). The germline V gene has CDR1 MGHDK and CDR2 SYGVNS. This CDR3 spans 13 amino acids. Trimming removed 8 bases at V and 1 base at J, with 12 bases between.